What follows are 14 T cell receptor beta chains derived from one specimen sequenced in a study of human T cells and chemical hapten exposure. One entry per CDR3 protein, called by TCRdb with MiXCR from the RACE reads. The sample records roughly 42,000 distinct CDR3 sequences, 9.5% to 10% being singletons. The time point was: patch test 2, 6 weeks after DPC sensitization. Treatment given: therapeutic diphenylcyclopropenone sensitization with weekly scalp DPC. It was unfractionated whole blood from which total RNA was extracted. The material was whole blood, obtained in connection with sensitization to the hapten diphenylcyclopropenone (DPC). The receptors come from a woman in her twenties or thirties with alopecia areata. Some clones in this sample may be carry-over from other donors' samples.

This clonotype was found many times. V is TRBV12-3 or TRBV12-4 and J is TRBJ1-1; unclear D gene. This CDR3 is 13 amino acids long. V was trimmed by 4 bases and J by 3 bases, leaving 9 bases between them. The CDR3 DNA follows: TGTGCCAGCAGTTACCGGCGGGACACTGAAGCTTTCTTT. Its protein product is CASSYRRDTEAFF.

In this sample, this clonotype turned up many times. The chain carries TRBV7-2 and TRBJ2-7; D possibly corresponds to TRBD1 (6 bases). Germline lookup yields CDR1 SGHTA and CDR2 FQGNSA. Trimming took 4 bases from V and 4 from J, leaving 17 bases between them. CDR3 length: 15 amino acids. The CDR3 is CASSYRVVGVYEQYF. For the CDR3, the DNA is TGTGCCAGCAGCTACAGGGTGGTTGGGGTATACGAGCAGTACTTC.

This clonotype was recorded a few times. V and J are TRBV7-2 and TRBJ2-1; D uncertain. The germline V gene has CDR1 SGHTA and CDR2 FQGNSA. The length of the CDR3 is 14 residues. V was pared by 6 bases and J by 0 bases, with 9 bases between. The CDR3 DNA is TGTGCCAGCAGTTTGTCAGGCTCCTACAATGAGCAGTTCTTC. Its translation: CASSLSGSYNEQFF. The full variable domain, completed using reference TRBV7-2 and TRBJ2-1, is GAGVSQSPSNKVTEKGKDVELRCDPISGHTALYWYRQSLGQGLEFLIYFQGNSAPDKSGLPSDRFSAERTGGSVSTLTIQRTQQEDSAVYLCASSLSGSYNEQFFGPGTRLTVL.

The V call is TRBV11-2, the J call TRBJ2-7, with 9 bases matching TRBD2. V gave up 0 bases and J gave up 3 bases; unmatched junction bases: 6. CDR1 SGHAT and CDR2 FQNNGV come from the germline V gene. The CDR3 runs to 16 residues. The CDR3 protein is CASSLDLAGPIYEQYF. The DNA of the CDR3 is TGTGCCAGCAGCTTAGACCTAGCGGGGCCGATCTACGAGCAGTACTTC.

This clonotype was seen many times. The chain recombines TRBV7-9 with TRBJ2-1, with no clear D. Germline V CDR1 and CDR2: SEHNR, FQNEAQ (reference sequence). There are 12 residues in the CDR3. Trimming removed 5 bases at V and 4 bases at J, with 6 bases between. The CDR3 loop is CASSGPYNEQFF. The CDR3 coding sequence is TGTGCCAGCAGCGGACCATACAATGAGCAGTTCTTC.

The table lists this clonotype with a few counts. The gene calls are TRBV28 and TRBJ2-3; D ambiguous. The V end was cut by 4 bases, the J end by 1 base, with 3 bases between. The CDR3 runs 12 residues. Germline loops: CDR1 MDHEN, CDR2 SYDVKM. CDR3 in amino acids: CASSWGTDTQYF. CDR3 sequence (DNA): TGTGCCAGCAGTTGGGGCACAGATACGCAGTATTTT.

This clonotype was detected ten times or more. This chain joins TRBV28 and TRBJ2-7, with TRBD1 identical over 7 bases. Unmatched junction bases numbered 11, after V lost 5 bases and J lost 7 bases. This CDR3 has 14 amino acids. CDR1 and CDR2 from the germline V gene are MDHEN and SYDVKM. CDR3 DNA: TGTGCCAGCAGTCCCGCCGACAGGGTCAGGGAGCAGTACTTC. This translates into CASSPADRVREQYF.

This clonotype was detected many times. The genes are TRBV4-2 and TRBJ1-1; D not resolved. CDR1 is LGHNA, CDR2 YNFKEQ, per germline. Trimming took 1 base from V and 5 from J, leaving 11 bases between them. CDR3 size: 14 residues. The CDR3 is CASSQGFWTTEAFF. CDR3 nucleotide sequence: TGTGCCAGCAGCCAAGGGTTCTGGACGACTGAAGCTTTCTTT.

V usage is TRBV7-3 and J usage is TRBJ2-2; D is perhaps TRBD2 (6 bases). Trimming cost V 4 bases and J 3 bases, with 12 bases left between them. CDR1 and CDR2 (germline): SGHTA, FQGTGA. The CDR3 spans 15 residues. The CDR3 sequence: CASSSLGGDTGELFF. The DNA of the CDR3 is TGTGCCAGCAGCTCATTGGGGGGAGACACCGGGGAGCTGTTTTTT.

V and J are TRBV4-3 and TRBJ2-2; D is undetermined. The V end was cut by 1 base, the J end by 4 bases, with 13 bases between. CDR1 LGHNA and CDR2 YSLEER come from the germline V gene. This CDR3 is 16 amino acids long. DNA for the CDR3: TGCGCCAGCAGCCAAGTGGCCCCTGAGGTCACCGGGGAGCTGTTTTTT. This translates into CASSQVAPEVTGELFF.

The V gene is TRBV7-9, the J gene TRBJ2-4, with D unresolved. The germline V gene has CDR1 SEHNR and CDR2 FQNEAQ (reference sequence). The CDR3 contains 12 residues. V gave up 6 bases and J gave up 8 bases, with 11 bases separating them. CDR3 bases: TGTGCCAGCAGTGGTGAATGGGACATTCAGTACTTC. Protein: CASSGEWDIQYF.

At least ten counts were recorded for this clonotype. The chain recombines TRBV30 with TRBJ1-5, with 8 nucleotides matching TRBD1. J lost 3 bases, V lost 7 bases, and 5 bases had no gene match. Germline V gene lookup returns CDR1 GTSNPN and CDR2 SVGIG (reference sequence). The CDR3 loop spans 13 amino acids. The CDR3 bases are TGTGCCTTCGACAGGGGCTACAATCAGCCCCAGCATTTT. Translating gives CAFDRGYNQPQHF.

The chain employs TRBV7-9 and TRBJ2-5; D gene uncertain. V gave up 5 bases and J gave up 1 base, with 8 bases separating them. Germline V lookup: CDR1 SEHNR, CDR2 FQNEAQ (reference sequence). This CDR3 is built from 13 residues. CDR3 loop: CASSQHSQETQYF. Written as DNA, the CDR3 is TGTGCCAGCAGCCAACACAGCCAAGAGACCCAGTACTTC.

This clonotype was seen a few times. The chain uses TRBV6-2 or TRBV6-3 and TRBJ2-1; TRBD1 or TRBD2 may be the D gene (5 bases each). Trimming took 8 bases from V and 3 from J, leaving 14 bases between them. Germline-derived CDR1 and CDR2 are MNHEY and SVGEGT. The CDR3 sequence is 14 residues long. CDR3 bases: TGTGCCAGCTTGGGGGTCCTAGACTACAATGAGCAGTTCTTC. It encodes CASLGVLDYNEQFF.